This TCR beta chain was profiled in a study of early T cells in non-severe SARS-CoV-2 infection. Via MiXCR, TCRdb re-called the 5' RACE reads, giving one row per CDR3 protein. The table shows about 60,000 distinct CDR3 sequences, with more than 8.5% occurring only once. Germline V gene lookup returns CDR1 MDHEN and CDR2 SYDVKM. The CDR3 is 12 residues long. V was pared by 0 bases and J by 11 bases, with 10 bases between. The chain links TRBV28 to TRBJ1-1; D gene ambiguous. Material for sequencing was whole blood. This receptor was identified in an adult who was a healthcare worker with PCR-confirmed SARS-CoV-2 infection or an uninfected control (not recorded which). The CDR3 sequence: CASSLWGGWAFF. The CDR3 coding sequence is TGTGCCAGCAGTTTATGGGGAGGGTGGGCTTTCTTT.